The 9 T cell receptor beta chains in this list originate from one sample, sequenced in a study of blood T cell repertoires in COVID-19. Some clones are missing from TCRdb's copy, which holds only in-frame ones; the method was immunoSEQ multiplex PCR. Of some 250,000 clones listed, around 90% were seen once; the top ten hold roughly 7%. The sequenced material came from peripheral blood. These receptors were taken from a man aged 60 to 69 who had recovered from COVID-19.

The chain joins TRBV20-1 to TRBJ1-4; D not certain. Germline lookup yields CDR1 DFQATT and CDR2 SNEGSKA (reference sequence). Between the trimmed V and J ends, which lost 3 bases and 6 bases, there was a span of 14 bases. The CDR3 contains 14 residues. Here the CDR3 reads CSASMGSPYEKLFF. CDR3 in DNA: TGCAGTGCTAGTATGGGGAGTCCCTATGAAAAACTGTTTTTT.

The count of this clone is one. The chain carries TRBV6-1 and TRBJ2-7; no firm D call. Germline V gene sequence: CDR1 MNHNS, CDR2 SASEGT. Between the trimmed V and J ends, which lost 2 bases and 0 bases, there was a span of 8 bases. The CDR3 loop spans 14 amino acids. CDR3 protein: CASSETGYSYEQYV. The CDR3 DNA follows: TGTGCCAGCAGTGAAACGGGTTACTCCTACGAGCAGTACGTC.

The rearrangement links TRBV6-5 to TRBJ2-3, with D possibly TRBD1 on 6 matching bases. Trimming pared 5 bases from V and 1 base from J, leaving 13 bases between. Germline V CDR1 and CDR2: MNHEY, SVGAGI. The CDR3 totals 15 residues. DNA of the CDR3: TGTGCCAGCAGTAGAACAGGGTCGGGCACAGATACGCAGTATTTT. Translation gives CASSRTGSGTDTQYF.

V usage is TRBV28 and J usage is TRBJ2-1, with 9 bases matching TRBD2. V trimming: 5 bases; J trimming: 6 bases; junction bases outside the gene matches: 8. Germline-derived CDR1 and CDR2 are MDHEN and SYDVKM. This CDR3 region has 15 residues. This CDR3 is CASSTPSGEGNEQFF. CDR3 DNA: TGTGCCAGCAGTACCCCTAGCGGGGAGGGCAATGAGCAGTTCTTC.

V gene TRBV18 combines with J gene TRBJ1-1; possible D gene TRBD1, 6 bases. The ends were cut back, 4 bases at V and 0 bases at J, with 9 bases in the middle. The CDR3 loop spans 14 amino acids. Germline V CDR1 and CDR2: KGHSH, LQKENI. The CDR3 sequence is CASSLNRVNTEAFF. The DNA for the CDR3 is TGTGCCAGCTCACTCAACAGGGTGAACACTGAAGCTTTCTTT.

The table lists this clone with a few counts. The chain links TRBV5-1 to TRBJ2-2; 8 bases match TRBD2. Per the germline V gene, CDR1 is SGHRS and CDR2 is YFSETQ. With V trimmed by 0 bases and J by 4 bases, 5 bases remained unmatched. This CDR3 is built from 16 residues. The CDR3 is CASSLDSGAGTGELFF. CDR3 nucleotide sequence: TGCGCCAGCAGCTTGGATAGCGGGGCGGGCACCGGGGAGCTGTTTTTT. The full variable domain, with the rest looked up from reference TRBV5-1 and TRBJ2-2, is KAGVTQTPRYLIKTRGQQVTLSCSPISGHRSVSWYQQTPGQGLQFLFEYFSETQRNKGNFPGRFSGRQFSNSRSEMNVSTLELGDSALYLCASSLDSGAGTGELFFGEGSRLTVL.

The rearrangement joins TRBV11-3 to TRBJ2-1; 11 positions agree with TRBD2. This CDR3 has 15 amino acids. Germline assignment: CDR1 SGHNT and CDR2 YENEEA. With 5 bases clipped from V and 4 bases from J, the junction kept 4 bases outside the gene matches. The CDR3 DNA reads as TGTGCCAGCAGCATCCGGACTAGCGGGTACAATGAGCAGTTCTTC. Translated: CASSIRTSGYNEQFF.

J is TRBJ1-1 and V is TRBV18; D is undetermined. Between the trimmed V and J ends, which lost 3 bases and 1 base, there was a span of 15 bases. CDR3 size: 16 residues. From germline, CDR1 is KGHSH and CDR2 LQKENI. The CDR3 protein is CASSPMVPGRNTEAFF. As DNA, the CDR3 is TGTGCCAGCTCACCGATGGTCCCCGGTAGGAACACTGAAGCTTTCTTT.

The chain has TRBV24-1 and TRBJ2-2; no definite D call. Trimming took off 5 bases at V and 3 bases at J, with 9 bases between the two ends. The CDR3 is made up of 14 amino acids. Per germline, CDR1 KGHDR and CDR2 SFDVKD. Here the CDR3 reads CATSGDAYTGELFF. The DNA of the CDR3 is TGTGCCACCAGTGGAGATGCATACACCGGGGAGCTGTTTTTT.